This passage covers 6 T cell receptor beta chains from one sample sequenced in a study of OX40 agonist ivuxolimab in advanced cancers. Produced via immunoSEQ multiplex PCR; TCRdb's table is partial and in-frame only. The sample holds some 70,000 clones; around 88% are singletons and the top ten take 2.5% to 3.5%. The sequencing here drew on CD4+ or CD8+ T cells sorted from blood, taken in a trial of the OX40 agonist ivuxolimab. These receptor sequences come from an adult with an advanced solid tumor such as melanoma, head and neck, liver or kidney cancer.

This clone has just one count. The V call is TRBV7-2, the J call TRBJ1-3; maybe TRBD1 (5 bases). The CDR3 is 16 residues long. The V end was cut by 5 bases, the J end by 4 bases, with 18 bases between. CDR1 and CDR2 (germline): SGHTA, FQGNSA. Here the CDR3 reads CASSPMGPAQGNTIYF. DNA of the CDR3: TGTGCCAGCAGCCCAATGGGGCCCGCGCAGGGAAACACCATATATTTT.

The chain recombines TRBV28 with TRBJ2-1, with 7 bases fitting TRBD1. Germline V CDR1 and CDR2: MDHEN, SYDVKM. J gave up 0 bases and V 6 bases, and 5 bases lay outside the gene matches. The CDR3 length is 15 residues. Here the CDR3 DNA reads TGTGCCAGCAGCCCAGGGGGATTCTCCTACAATGAGCAGTTCTTC. Translation: CASSPGGFSYNEQFF.

This clone appeared a single time. V usage is TRBV2 and J usage is TRBJ2-7, with 11 bases aligning to TRBD2. The trim removed 6 bases at V and 3 bases at J, leaving 4 bases unmatched. Germline lookup yields CDR1 SNHLY and CDR2 FYNNEI. The CDR3 sequence is 14 residues long. The chain's CDR3 is CASSVAGGLYEQYF. CDR3 nucleotide sequence: TGTGCCAGCAGCGTAGCGGGGGGGCTCTACGAGCAGTACTTC.

The CDR3 coding sequence is TGTGCCAGCAGTTCATCTTTGAGGGAACCGTACTATGGCTACACCTTC. This codes for CASSSSLREPYYGYTF. The gene calls are TRBV6-5 and TRBJ1-2, with D unclear. Germline V gene lookup returns CDR1 MNHEY and CDR2 SVGAGI. With 4 bases removed from V and 3 bases from J, the gap between germline ends came to 18 bases. This CDR3 has 16 amino acids.

The rearrangement links TRBV7-8 to TRBJ2-3, with 13 bases identical to TRBD2. Germline CDR1 reads SGHVS; CDR2 reads FQNEAQ. There are 17 residues in the CDR3. V shed 7 bases and J 6 bases; nucleotides not matched to a gene: 13. CDR3 in amino acids: CASTNNRLAGGGDTQYF. The CDR3 region has the DNA TGTGCCAGCACCAACAATCGACTAGCGGGGGGAGGGGATACGCAGTATTTT. The full variable domain, rest sourced from reference TRBV7-8 and TRBJ2-3, is GAGVSQSPRYKVAKRGQDVALRCDPISGHVSLFWYQQALGQGPEFLTYFQNEAQLDKSGLPSDRFFAERPEGSVSTLKIQRTQQEDSAVYLCASTNNRLAGGGDTQYFGPGTRLTVL.

This chain connects TRBV10-1 to TRBJ1-1, with D unresolved. The CDR3 has 12 amino acids. CDR1 WNHNN and CDR2 SYGVQD come from the germline V gene (reference sequence). With 5 bases removed from V and 7 bases from J, the gap between germline ends came to 11 bases. In nucleotides, the CDR3 is TGCGCCAGCAGTCGGGTAGCGGGTGAAGCTTTCTTT. Its translation is CASSRVAGEAFF.